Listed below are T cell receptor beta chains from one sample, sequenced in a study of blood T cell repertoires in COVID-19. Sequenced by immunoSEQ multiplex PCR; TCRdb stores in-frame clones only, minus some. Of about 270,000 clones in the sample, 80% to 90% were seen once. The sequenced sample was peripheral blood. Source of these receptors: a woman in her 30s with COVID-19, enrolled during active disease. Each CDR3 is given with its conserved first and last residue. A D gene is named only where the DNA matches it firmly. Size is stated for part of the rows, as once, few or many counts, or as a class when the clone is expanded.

CDR3aa: CASSPGTSPNTGELFF
CDR3nt: TGTGCCAGTAGTCCTGGGACTAGTCCGAACACCGGGGAGCTGTTTTTT
abundance: once
j_gene: TRBJ2-2
v_gene: TRBV19
d_gene: TRBD2

CDR3aa: CASRPGQGHEQYF
CDR3nt: TGCGCCAGCAGGCCGGGACAGGGTCACGAGCAGTACTTC
abundance: .
j_gene: TRBJ2-7
v_gene: TRBV10-1
d_gene: TRBD1

CDR3aa: CASSQVFSVLAGNNEQFF
CDR3nt: TGCGCCAGCAGCCAAGTCTTTTCCGTACTAGCGGGGAACAATGAGCAGTTCTTC
abundance: .
j_gene: TRBJ2-1
v_gene: TRBV4-1
d_gene: TRBD2

CDR3aa: CASSLSRGESGNTIYF
CDR3nt: TGTGCCAGCAGCTTAAGTAGGGGTGAATCTGGAAACACCATATATTTT
abundance: .
j_gene: TRBJ1-3
v_gene: TRBV7-6
d_gene: .

CDR3aa: CASSFEPQGAGNTIYF
CDR3nt: TGTGCCAGCAGCTTCGAGCCGCAGGGGGCTGGAAACACCATATATTTT
abundance: .
j_gene: TRBJ1-3
v_gene: TRBV5-4
d_gene: TRBD1

CDR3aa: CASSQDFTGPYYGYTF
CDR3nt: TGTGCCAGCAGCCAAGATTTCACAGGGCCTTACTATGGCTACACCTTC
abundance: .
j_gene: TRBJ1-2
v_gene: TRBV4-2
d_gene: .

CDR3aa: CSVDASGTGLNEQYF
CDR3nt: TGCAGCGTTGATGCCTCCGGGACAGGGCTCAACGAGCAGTACTTC
abundance: .
j_gene: TRBJ2-7
v_gene: TRBV29-1
d_gene: TRBD1

CDR3aa: CASSSITTSGGAGELFF
CDR3nt: TGTGCCAGCAGCTCGATTACGACTAGCGGGGGGGCCGGGGAGCTGTTTTTT
abundance: .
j_gene: TRBJ2-2
v_gene: TRBV7-8
d_gene: TRBD2

CDR3aa: CASSVGQGVYEQYF
CDR3nt: TGCGCCAGCAGTGTAGGACAGGGGGTCTACGAGCAGTACTTC
abundance: few
j_gene: TRBJ2-7
v_gene: TRBV10-1
d_gene: TRBD1

CDR3aa: CASIRGLGDEQFF
CDR3nt: TGTGCCAGCATCAGGGGGCTGGGGGATGAGCAGTTCTTC
abundance: .
j_gene: TRBJ2-1
v_gene: TRBV2
d_gene: TRBD1

CDR3aa: CASLAGDRTDTQYF
CDR3nt: TGTGCCAGTTTAGCGGGAGACCGCACAGATACGCAGTATTTT
abundance: .
j_gene: TRBJ2-3
v_gene: TRBV28
d_gene: TRBD2

CDR3aa: CASSKRTGGFDGYTF
CDR3nt: TGTGCCAGCAGCAAGCGGACAGGGGGCTTCGATGGCTACACCTTC
abundance: .
j_gene: TRBJ1-2
v_gene: TRBV27
d_gene: TRBD1

CDR3aa: CASSPRTSGSSYEQYF
CDR3nt: TGCGCCAGCAGCCCCCGGACTAGCGGAAGCTCCTACGAGCAGTACTTC
abundance: .
j_gene: TRBJ2-7
v_gene: TRBV5-1
d_gene: TRBD2

CDR3aa: CASSFSGNTIYF
CDR3nt: TGCGCCAGCAGCTTCAGTGGAAACACCATATATTTT
abundance: .
j_gene: TRBJ1-3
v_gene: TRBV5-1
d_gene: .